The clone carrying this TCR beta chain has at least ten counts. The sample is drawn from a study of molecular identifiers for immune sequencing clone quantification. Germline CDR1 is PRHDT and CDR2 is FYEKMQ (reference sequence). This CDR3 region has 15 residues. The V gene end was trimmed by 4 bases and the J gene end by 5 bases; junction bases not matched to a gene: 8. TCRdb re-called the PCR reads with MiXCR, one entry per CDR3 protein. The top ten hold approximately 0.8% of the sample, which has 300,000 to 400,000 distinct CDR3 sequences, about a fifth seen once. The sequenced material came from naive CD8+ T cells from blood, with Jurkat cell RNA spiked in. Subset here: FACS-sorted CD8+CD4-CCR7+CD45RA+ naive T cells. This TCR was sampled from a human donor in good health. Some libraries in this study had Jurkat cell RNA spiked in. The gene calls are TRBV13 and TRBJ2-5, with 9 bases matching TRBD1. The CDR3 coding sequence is TGTGCCAGCAGCTCACCGGGACAGGGAAAGGAGACCCAGTACTTC. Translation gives CASSSPGQGKETQYF.